At least ten counts were recorded for the clone carrying this T cell receptor beta chain. The target antigen is unknown. The CDR3 has 14 amino acids. Germline trimming cut 7 bases from V and 6 bases from J; bases unmatched to any gene: 7. The germline CDR1 and CDR2 sequences are ENHRY and SYGVKD. Donor samples were obtained from healthy Caucasian individuals from Russia, aged about 6 to 100. This sample is part of a study of blood T cells in healthy people across ages. As for the study in general: Researchers report that template switching captured about one barcoded beta molecule per two T cells.

Study results and caveats: Estimated diversity, derived from one million T cells, was regarded as an underestimate.

Next came a second PCR, run for about 6 to 11 cycles, which used a sample-barcoded 5' primer along with a J-beta primer mix. One entry per CDR3 protein, called by TCRdb with MiXCR from the 5' RACE reads. The table has roughly 900,000 distinct CDR3 sequences, more than 25% seen once. The V and J genes are TRBV10-3 and TRBJ2-1; 9 nucleotides agree with TRBD1. The clonotype comes from a woman of 80 years or more in good health. The sample comprised blood. CDR3 sequence: CAIKGQGTGNEQFF. The DNA of the CDR3 is TGTGCCATCAAGGGACAGGGTACGGGCAATGAGCAGTTCTTC.